These T cell receptor beta chains were read from a single sample in a study of cytomegalovirus exposure and HLA in healthy donors. TCRdb's table, derived via immunoSEQ multiplex PCR, lists solely in-frame clones and lacks some. The sample includes 150,000 to 200,000 clones, more than 80% of them seen just once. What was sequenced was PBMCs. These receptors were obtained from a man younger than 35 in good health and CMV-seronegative. CDR3s include the opening cysteine and the closing phenylalanine or tryptophan. Each record gives: D gene, CDR3 length, V gene, J gene, clone size, CDR3 protein. The D gene is left open where the match is weak. Clone size is not always given. Where it is, it says once, few, many or a class for expanded clones.

NA	11	TRBV20-1	TRBJ1-2	NA	CSARDGGGVTF
TRBD2	15	TRBV6-5	TRBJ2-1	once	CASRGLAGYYNEQFF
NA	14	TRBV2	TRBJ2-7	once	CASRAETVTLEQYF
NA	13	TRBV15	TRBJ1-1	few	CATSRNTGRGAFF
NA	16	TRBV9	TRBJ1-1	NA	CASSSRVGVGNTEAFF
TRBD2	15	TRBV6-6	TRBJ2-2	few	CASSYRSGHTGELFF
NA	11	TRBV30	TRBJ1-4	NA	CAWRRDEKLFF
NA	15	TRBV4-1	TRBJ2-1	NA	CASRPVGASYNEQFF
TRBD2	14	TRBV14	TRBJ2-5	NA	CASSPGLRDLTQYF
TRBD2	14	TRBV28	TRBJ2-7	NA	CASSPSGRAYEQYF
NA	14	TRBV2	NA	NA	CASQVGAPPYEQYF
TRBD1	14	TRBV15	TRBJ2-5	NA	CATTRDRGRETQYF
NA	12	TRBV5-1	TRBJ1-1	NA	CASSFSDSGAFF
NA	19	TRBV13	TRBJ2-2	NA	CASSARGRARDLGTGELFF
TRBD1	15	TRBV7-9	TRBJ2-1	NA	CASSLVGTGRPEQFF
NA	12	TRBV2	TRBJ1-6	NA	CASNRDNSPLHF
TRBD2	16	TRBV27	TRBJ2-3	NA	CASTGRTSGRRSTQYF
NA	13	TRBV19	TRBJ1-1	NA	CASSTRTNTEAFF
NA	12	TRBV2	TRBJ1-2	NA	CARGGGEGGYTF
NA	11	TRBV5-1	TRBJ2-7	NA	CASSLADEQYF
NA	13	TRBV5-4	TRBJ1-2	NA	CASLEDNNYGYTF
TRBD1	13	TRBV5-4	TRBJ1-2	NA	CASSPWDRDGYTF
TRBD2	14	TRBV28	TRBJ2-7	NA	CASRNSGAGWEQYF
TRBD1	15	TRBV29-1	TRBJ2-3	few	CSARPTGVHTDTQYF
NA	13	TRBV14	TRBJ2-2	NA	CASSPTSPGELFF
NA	12	TRBV28	TRBJ1-1	NA	CASSWAHTEAFF
NA	19	TRBV9	TRBJ2-1	NA	CASSGERAEQSLSYNEQFF
NA	14	TRBV6-5	TRBJ1-1	once	CASSTTVFNTEAFF
TRBD1	15	TRBV2	TRBJ1-4	NA	CASKDQGEANEKLFF
TRBD1	16	TRBV4-3	TRBJ2-5	NA	CASSLLGTGGQETQYF
TRBD1	16	TRBV6-6	TRBJ1-2	NA	CASSPGQGNGNYGYAF
NA	14	TRBV6-5	TRBJ1-3	NA	CASSYVSSGNTIYF
NA	14	TRBV5-1	TRBJ2-7	NA	CASSGGGTIREQYF
NA	13	TRBV11-2	TRBJ1-2	NA	CASSAGQTYGYTF
NA	13	TRBV18	TRBJ1-1	once	CASSPSLNTEAFF
TRBD1	17	TRBV4-1	TRBJ2-7	NA	CASSQDAITGGRHEQYF
NA	15	TRBV28	TRBJ1-5	NA	CASSLRQGSNQPQHF
TRBD1	13	TRBV5-4	TRBJ1-2	few	CASSWGTGGGYTF
NA	17	TRBV15	TRBJ1-4	NA	CATSREITAGTNEKLFF
NA	14	TRBV2	TRBJ1-1	NA	CASSEVRGNTEAFF
TRBD2	15	TRBV19	TRBJ2-5	few	CASSTSGRAGETQYF
TRBD1	14	TRBV7-2	TRBJ2-4	once	CASSTQGSLNIQYF
NA	13	TRBV21-1	TRBJ2-1	once	CASSKGRRDEQFF
NA	14	TRBV10-3	TRBJ1-1	NA	CAIGPTGSNTEAFF
TRBD1	13	TRBV19	TRBJ1-2	few	CASSKDRGGGYTF
TRBD1	14	TRBV5-6	TRBJ2-5	once	CASSAGGFGETQYF
NA	13	TRBV5-1	TRBJ2-2	NA	CASNIANTGELFF
NA	14	TRBV18	TRBJ2-7	once	CASSPGGFSYEQYF
NA	12	TRBV5-1	TRBJ2-3	NA	CASCKETDTQYF
NA	13	TRBV6-6	TRBJ1-2	NA	CASSYQGNYGYTF
NA	13	TRBV28	TRBJ2-4	NA	CAGGGGEENIQYF
NA	16	TRBV15	TRBJ2-4	NA	CATSNPHYDAKNIQYF
NA	15	TRBV2	TRBJ2-1	NA	CASSLTASSYNEQFF
TRBD1	15	TRBV18	TRBJ2-3	NA	CASSPRDRVTDTQYF
NA	15	TRBV6-1	TRBJ1-2	NA	CASSEGDGAPYGYTF
NA	13	TRBV4-1	TRBJ1-2	once	CASSQELPGGYTF
NA	17	TRBV7-9	TRBJ2-1	once	CASSPPRWRSSYNEQFF